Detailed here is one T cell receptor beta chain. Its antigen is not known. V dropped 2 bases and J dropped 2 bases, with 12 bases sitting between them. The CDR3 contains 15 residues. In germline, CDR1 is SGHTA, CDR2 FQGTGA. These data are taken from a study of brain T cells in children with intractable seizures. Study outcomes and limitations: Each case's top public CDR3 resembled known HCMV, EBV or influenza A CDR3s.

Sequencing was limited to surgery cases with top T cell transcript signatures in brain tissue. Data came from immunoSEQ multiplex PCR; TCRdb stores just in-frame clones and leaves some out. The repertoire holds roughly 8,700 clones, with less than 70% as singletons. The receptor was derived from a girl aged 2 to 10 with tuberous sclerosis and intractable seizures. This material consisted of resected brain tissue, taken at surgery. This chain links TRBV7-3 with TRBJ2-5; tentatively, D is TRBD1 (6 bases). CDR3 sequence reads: CASSLGGSLQETQYF. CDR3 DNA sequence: TGTGCCAGCAGCTTAGGGGGCAGCCTACAAGAGACCCAGTACTTC.